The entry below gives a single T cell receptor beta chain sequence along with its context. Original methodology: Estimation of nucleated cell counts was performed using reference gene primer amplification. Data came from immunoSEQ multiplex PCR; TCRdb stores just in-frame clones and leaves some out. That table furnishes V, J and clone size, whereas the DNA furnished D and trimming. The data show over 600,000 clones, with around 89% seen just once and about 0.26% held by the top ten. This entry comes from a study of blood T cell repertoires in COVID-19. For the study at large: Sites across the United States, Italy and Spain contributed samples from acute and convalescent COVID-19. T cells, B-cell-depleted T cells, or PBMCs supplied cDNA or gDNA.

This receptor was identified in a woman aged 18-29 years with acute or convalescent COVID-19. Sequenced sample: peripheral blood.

For the CDR3, the DNA is TGTGCCAGCACTAAACAACGGGGTGAGACCCAGTACTTC. It specifies CASTKQRGETQYF. The gene calls are TRBV6-5 and TRBJ2-5; the D gene is possibly TRBD2 (5 bases). Germline V lookup: CDR1 MNHEY, CDR2 SVGAGI. V shed 7 bases and J shed 5 bases, with 14 bases lying between them. The CDR3 is 13 residues long.